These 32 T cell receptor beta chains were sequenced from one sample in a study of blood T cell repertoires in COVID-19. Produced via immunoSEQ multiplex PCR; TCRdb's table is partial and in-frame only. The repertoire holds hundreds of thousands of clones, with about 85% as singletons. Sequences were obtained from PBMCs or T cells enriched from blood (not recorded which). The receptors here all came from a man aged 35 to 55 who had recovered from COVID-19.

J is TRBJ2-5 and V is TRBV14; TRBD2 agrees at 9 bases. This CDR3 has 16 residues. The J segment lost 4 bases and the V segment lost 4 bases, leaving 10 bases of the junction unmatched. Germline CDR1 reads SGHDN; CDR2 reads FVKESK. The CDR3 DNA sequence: TGTGCCAGCAGCCCAAAAATCCTAGCGGGATTAGAGACCCAGTACTTC. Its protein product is CASSPKILAGLETQYF.

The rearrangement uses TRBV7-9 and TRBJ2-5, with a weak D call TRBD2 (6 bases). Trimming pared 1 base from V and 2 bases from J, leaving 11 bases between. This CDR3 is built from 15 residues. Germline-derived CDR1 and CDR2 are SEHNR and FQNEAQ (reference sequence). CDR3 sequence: CASSLDRGGQETQYF. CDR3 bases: TGTGCCAGCAGCTTAGATAGGGGAGGTCAAGAGACCCAGTACTTC.

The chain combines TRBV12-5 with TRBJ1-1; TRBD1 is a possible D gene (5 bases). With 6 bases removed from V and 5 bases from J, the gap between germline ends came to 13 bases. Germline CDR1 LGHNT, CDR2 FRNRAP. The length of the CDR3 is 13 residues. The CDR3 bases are TGTGCTAGTGGCACCGGGGGGGGGACTGAAGCTTTCTTT. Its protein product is CASGTGGGTEAFF.

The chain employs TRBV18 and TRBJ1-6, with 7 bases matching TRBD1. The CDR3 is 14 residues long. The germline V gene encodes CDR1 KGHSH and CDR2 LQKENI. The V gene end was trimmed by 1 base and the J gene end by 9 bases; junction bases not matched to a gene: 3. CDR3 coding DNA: TGTGCCAGCTCACCACGGGACAGCGGTTCACCCCTCCACTTT. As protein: CASSPRDSGSPLHF.

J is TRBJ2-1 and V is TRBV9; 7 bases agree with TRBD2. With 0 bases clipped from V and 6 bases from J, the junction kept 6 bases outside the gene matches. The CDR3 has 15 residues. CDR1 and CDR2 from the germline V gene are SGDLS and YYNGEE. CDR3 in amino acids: CASSVGGSPSNEQFF. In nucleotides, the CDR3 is TGTGCCAGCAGCGTAGGCGGGAGTCCCTCCAATGAGCAGTTCTTC. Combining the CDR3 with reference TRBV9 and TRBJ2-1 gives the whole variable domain DSGVTQTPKHLITATGQRVTLRCSPRSGDLSVYWYQQSLDQGLQFLIQYYNGEERAKGNILERFSAQQFPDLHSELNLSSLELGDSALYFCASSVGGSPSNEQFFGPGTRLTVL.

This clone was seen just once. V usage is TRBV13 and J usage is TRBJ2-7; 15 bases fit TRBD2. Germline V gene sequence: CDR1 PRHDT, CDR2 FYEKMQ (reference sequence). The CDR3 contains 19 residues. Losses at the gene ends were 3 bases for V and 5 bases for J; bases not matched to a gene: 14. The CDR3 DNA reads TGTGCCAGCAGCTTCACCCCGGGGGGGACTAGCGGGAGGAGCAACGAGCAGTACTTC. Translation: CASSFTPGGTSGRSNEQYF.

The CDR3 loop reads CASGLVPLVSLAGKSYNEQFF. In DNA, the CDR3 is TGTGCTAGTGGTTTGGTACCTTTAGTTTCTCTAGCGGGAAAATCCTACAATGAGCAGTTCTTC. The chain combines TRBV12-5 with TRBJ2-1; TRBD2 matches 9 bases. CDR1 and CDR2 (germline): LGHNT, FRNRAP. CDR3 size: 21 residues. The junction had 16 bases not matched to a gene; V was cut back by 0 bases and J by 1 base. The variable domain in full, completed from reference TRBV12-5 and TRBJ2-1, reads DARVTQTPRHKVTEMGQEVTMRCQPILGHNTVFWYRQTMMQGLELLAYFRNRAPLDDSGMPKDRFSAEMPDATLATLKIQPSEPRDSAVYFCASGLVPLVSLAGKSYNEQFFGPGTRLTVL.

The CDR3 region has the DNA TGTGCCAGCAGCTTGCAGGGAGGAAATGAAAAACTGTTTTTT. Translation gives CASSLQGGNEKLFF. This chain joins TRBV13 and TRBJ1-4; tentative D call: TRBD1 (5 bases). CDR1 is PRHDT and CDR2 is FYEKMQ in the germline V gene (reference sequence). The CDR3 runs to 14 residues. V shed 3 bases and J shed 5 bases, with 10 bases lying between them.

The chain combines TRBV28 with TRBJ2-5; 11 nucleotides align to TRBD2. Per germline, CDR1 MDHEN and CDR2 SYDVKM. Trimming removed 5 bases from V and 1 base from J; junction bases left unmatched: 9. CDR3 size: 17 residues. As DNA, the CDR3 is TGTGCCAGCAGTCCATCTAGCGGGAGGAACTTCCAAGAGACCCAGTACTTC. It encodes CASSPSSGRNFQETQYF.

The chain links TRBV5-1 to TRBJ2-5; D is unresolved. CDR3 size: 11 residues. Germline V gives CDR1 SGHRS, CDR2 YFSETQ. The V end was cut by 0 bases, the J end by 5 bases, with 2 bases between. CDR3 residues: CASSLAETQYF. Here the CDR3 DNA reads TGCGCCAGCAGCTTGGCGGAGACCCAGTACTTC. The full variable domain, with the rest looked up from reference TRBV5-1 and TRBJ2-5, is KAGVTQTPRYLIKTRGQQVTLSCSPISGHRSVSWYQQTPGQGLQFLFEYFSETQRNKGNFPGRFSGRQFSNSRSEMNVSTLELGDSALYLCASSLAETQYFGPGTRLLVL.

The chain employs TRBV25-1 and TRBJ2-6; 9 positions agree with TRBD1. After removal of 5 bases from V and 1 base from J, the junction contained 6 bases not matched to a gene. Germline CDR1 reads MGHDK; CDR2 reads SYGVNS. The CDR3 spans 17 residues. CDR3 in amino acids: CASSTGTGISGANVLTF. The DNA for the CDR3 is TGTGCCAGCAGTACCGGGACAGGGATTTCTGGGGCCAACGTCCTGACTTTC.

CDR3 protein: CASSSDRVEQYF. The CDR3 nucleotides are TGTGCCAGCAGTTCGGACAGGGTCGAGCAGTACTTC. The chain joins TRBV28 to TRBJ2-7; 8 bases are shared with TRBD1. Germline V gene sequence: CDR1 MDHEN, CDR2 SYDVKM. The V segment lost 4 bases and the J segment 6 bases; nucleotides outside the gene matches: 2. The CDR3 covers 12 residues.

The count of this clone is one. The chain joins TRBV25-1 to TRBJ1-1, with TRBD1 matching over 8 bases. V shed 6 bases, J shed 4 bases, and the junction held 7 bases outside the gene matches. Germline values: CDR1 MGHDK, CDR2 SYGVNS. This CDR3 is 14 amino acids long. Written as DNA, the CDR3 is TGTGCCAGCAGGGAGGACAGGGTCATCACTGAAGCTTTCTTT. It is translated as CASREDRVITEAFF.

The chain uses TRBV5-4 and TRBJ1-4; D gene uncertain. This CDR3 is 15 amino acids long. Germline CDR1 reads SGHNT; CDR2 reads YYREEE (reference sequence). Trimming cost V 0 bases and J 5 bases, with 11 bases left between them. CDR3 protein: CASSLGGWENEKLFF. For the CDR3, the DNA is TGTGCCAGCAGCTTGGGCGGGTGGGAAAATGAAAAACTGTTTTTT.

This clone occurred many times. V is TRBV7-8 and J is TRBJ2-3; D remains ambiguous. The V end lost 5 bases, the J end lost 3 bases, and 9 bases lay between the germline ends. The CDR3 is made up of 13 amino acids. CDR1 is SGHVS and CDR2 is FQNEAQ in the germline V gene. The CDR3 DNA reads TGTGCCAGCAGCGCGCCTAGAACAGATACGCAGTATTTT. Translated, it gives CASSAPRTDTQYF.

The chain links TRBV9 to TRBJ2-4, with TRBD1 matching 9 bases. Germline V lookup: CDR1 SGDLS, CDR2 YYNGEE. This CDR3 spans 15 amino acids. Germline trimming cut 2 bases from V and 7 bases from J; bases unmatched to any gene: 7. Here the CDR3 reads CASSVTGGDPNIQYF. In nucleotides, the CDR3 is TGTGCCAGCAGCGTTACAGGGGGCGACCCGAACATTCAGTACTTC.

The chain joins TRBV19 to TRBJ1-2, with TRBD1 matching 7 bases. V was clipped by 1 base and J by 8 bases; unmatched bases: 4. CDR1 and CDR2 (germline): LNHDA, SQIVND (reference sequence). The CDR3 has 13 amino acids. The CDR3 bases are TGTGCCAGTAGTATAGGCCGGGACAGCGGCTACACCTTC. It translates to CASSIGRDSGYTF.

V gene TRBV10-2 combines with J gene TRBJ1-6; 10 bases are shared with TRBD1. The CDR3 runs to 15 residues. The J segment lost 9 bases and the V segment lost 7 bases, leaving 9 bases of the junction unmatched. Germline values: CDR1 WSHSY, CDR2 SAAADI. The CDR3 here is CASKDRGLPSSPLHF. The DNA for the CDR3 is TGCGCCAGCAAAGACAGGGGGCTTCCGAGTTCACCCCTCCACTTT.

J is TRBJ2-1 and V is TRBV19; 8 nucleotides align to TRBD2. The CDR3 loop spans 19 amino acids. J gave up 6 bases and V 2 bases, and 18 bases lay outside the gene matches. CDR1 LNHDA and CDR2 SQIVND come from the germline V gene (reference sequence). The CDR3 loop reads CASSISNVRLGTRVNEQFF. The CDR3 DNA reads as TGTGCCAGTAGTATAAGTAATGTGAGGCTAGGGACTAGGGTCAATGAGCAGTTCTTC. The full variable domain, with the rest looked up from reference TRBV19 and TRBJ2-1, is DGGITQSPKYLFRKEGQNVTLSCEQNLNHDAMYWYRQDPGQGLRLIYYSQIVNDFQKGDIAEGYSVSREKKESFPLTVTSAQKNPTAFYLCASSISNVRLGTRVNEQFFGPGTRLTVL.

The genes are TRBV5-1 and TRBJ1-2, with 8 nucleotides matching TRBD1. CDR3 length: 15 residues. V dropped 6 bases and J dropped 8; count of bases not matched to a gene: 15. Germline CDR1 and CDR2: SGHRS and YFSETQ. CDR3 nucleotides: TGCGCCAGCACCACGGGACAGGCGATTGGAGAGGGCTACACCTTC. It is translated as CASTTGQAIGEGYTF.

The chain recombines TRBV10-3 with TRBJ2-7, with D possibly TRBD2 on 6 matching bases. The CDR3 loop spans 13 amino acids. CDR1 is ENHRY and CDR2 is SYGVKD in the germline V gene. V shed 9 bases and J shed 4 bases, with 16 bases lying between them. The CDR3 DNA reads TGTGCCATAAAGGGCGAGGGGAGGTACGAGCAGTACTTC. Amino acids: CAIKGEGRYEQYF.

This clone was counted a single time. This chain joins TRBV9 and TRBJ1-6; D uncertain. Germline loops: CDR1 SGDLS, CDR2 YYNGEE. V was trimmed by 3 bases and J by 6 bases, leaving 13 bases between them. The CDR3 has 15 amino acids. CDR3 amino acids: CASSDPGNPNSPLHF. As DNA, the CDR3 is TGTGCCAGCAGCGACCCCGGGAACCCTAATTCACCCCTCCACTTT.

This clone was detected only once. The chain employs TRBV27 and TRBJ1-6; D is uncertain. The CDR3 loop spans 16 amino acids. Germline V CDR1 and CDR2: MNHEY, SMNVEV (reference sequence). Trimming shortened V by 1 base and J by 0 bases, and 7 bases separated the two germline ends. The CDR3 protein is CASSLLVSSYNSPLHF. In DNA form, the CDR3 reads TGTGCCAGCAGTTTATTAGTGAGCTCCTATAATTCACCCCTCCACTTT.

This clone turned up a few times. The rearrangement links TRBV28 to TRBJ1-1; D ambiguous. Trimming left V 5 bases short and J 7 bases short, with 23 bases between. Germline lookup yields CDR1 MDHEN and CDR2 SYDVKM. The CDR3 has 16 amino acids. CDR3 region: CASSDAAAQSYFEAFF. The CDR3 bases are TGTGCCAGCAGTGACGCTGCGGCCCAGAGTTATTTTGAAGCTTTCTTT.

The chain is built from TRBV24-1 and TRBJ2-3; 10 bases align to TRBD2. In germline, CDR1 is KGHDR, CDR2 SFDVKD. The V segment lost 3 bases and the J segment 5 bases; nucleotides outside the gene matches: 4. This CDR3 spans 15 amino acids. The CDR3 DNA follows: TGTGCCACCAGTGATCCTAGGACTAGCGGAGATACGCAGTATTTT. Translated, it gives CATSDPRTSGDTQYF.

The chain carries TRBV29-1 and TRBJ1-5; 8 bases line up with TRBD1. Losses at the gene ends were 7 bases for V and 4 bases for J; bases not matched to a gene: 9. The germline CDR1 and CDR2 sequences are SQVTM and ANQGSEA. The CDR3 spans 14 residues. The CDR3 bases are TGCAGCGCAAACCAGGGGGCAGGAAATCAGCCCCAGCATTTT. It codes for CSANQGAGNQPQHF.

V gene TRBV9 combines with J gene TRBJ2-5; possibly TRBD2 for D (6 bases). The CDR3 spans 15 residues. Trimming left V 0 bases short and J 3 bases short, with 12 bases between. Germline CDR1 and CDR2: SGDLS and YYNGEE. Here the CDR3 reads CASSVEGLRKETQYF. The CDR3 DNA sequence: TGTGCCAGCAGCGTAGAGGGACTGAGGAAAGAGACCCAGTACTTC.

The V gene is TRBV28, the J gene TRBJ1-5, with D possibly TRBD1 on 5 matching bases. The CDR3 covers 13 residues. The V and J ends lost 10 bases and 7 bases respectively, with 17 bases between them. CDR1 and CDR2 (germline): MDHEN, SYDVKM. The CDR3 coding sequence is TGTGCCACCATTCGGGGGGTCGGACAGCCCCAGCATTTT. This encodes CATIRGVGQPQHF.

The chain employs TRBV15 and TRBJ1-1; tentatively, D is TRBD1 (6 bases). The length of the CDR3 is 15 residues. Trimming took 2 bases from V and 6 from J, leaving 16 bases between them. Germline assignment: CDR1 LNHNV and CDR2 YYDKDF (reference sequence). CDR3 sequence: CATSRNQGYRAEAFF. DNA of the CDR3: TGTGCCACCAGCAGAAATCAGGGGTATCGGGCTGAAGCTTTCTTT. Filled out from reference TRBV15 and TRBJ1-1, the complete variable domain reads DAMVIQNPRYQVTQFGKPVTLSCSQTLNHNVMYWYQQKSSQAPKLLFHYYDKDFNNEADTPDNFQSRRPNTSFCFLDIRSPGLGDTAMYLCATSRNQGYRAEAFFGQGTRLTVV.

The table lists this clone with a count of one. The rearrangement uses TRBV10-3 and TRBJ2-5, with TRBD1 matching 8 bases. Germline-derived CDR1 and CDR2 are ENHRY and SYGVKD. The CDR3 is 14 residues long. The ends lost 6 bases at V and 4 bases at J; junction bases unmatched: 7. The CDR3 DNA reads TGTGCCATCAGCCGGGGACAGGTAGTAGAGACCCAGTACTTC. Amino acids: CAISRGQVVETQYF.

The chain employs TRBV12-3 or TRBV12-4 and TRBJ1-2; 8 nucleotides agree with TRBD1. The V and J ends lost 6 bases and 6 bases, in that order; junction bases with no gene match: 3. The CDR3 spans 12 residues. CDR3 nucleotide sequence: TGTGCCAGCAGGCAGGGGGCAGATGGCTACACCTTC. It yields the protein CASRQGADGYTF.

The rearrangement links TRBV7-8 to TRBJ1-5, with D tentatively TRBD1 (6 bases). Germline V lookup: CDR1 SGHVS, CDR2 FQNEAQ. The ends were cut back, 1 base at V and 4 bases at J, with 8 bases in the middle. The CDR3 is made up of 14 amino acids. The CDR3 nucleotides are TGTGCCAGCAGCTTAGAGAGGGGGAATCAGCCCCAGCATTTT. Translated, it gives CASSLERGNQPQHF.